The next 32 T cell receptor beta chains were all read from a single sample in a study of blood T cell repertoires in COVID-19. Clones were read by immunoSEQ multiplex PCR, and TCRdb kept only the in-frame ones, dropping some. The sample lists roughly 190,000 clones; about 88% were seen once. The specimen was PBMCs or T cells enriched from blood (not recorded which). These receptors originate from a woman between 40 and 55 years old in a cohort exposed to, infected with or recovered from COVID-19 (not recorded which).

The rearrangement joins TRBV2 to TRBJ2-1; D uncertain. Germline loops: CDR1 SNHLY, CDR2 FYNNEI. Trimming removed 4 bases at V and 7 bases at J, with 11 bases between. The CDR3 contains 13 residues. The CDR3 nucleotides read TGTGCCAGCAGTGGGAACATGGAGAATGAGCAGTTCTTC. This encodes CASSGNMENEQFF. Combining the CDR3 with reference TRBV2 and TRBJ2-1 gives the whole variable domain EPEVTQTPSHQVTQMGQEVILRCVPISNHLYFYWYRQILGQKVEFLVSFYNNEISEKSEIFDDQFSVERPDGSNFTLKIRSTKLEDSAMYFCASSGNMENEQFFGPGTRLTVL.

This chain's CDR3 is CASSSYYEQPQHF. Written as DNA, the CDR3 is TGTGCCAGCAGTAGCTATTATGAGCAGCCCCAGCATTTT. V and J are TRBV6-5 and TRBJ1-5, with unresolved D. The germline V gene has CDR1 MNHEY and CDR2 SVGAGI. CDR3 length equals 13 residues. The V and J ends lost 5 bases and 7 bases respectively, with 12 bases between them.

The rearrangement links TRBV4-2 to TRBJ2-2; 10 bases fit TRBD2. The junction had 4 bases not matched to a gene; V was cut back by 0 bases and J by 6 bases. This CDR3 spans 16 amino acids. The germline V gene encodes CDR1 LGHNA and CDR2 YNFKEQ. CDR3 protein: CASSQDDLAGAGELFF. CDR3 sequence (DNA): TGTGCCAGCAGCCAAGATGACCTAGCGGGAGCCGGGGAGCTGTTTTTT.

The chain recombines TRBV15 with TRBJ2-1; no clear D. Trimming left V 0 bases short and J 4 bases short, with 13 bases between. Looked up from germline, CDR1 is LNHNV and CDR2 is YYDKDF (reference sequence). This CDR3 is 16 amino acids long. The DNA of the CDR3 is TGTGCCACCAGCAGAGATTGGAGAGTCCAGTACAATGAGCAGTTCTTC. Amino acids: CATSRDWRVQYNEQFF.

V usage is TRBV11-2 and J usage is TRBJ2-7; D gene uncertain. The CDR3 extends over 15 amino acids. V gave up 5 bases and J gave up 2 bases, with 16 bases separating them. Looked up from germline, CDR1 is SGHAT and CDR2 is FQNNGV. The CDR3 sequence is CASSPRRLLPYEQYF. CDR3 bases: TGTGCCAGCAGCCCGAGGCGGTTATTACCCTACGAGCAGTACTTC. The variable domain in full, with the rest retrieved from reference TRBV11-2 and TRBJ2-7, is EAGVAQSPRYKIIEKRQSVAFWCNPISGHATLYWYQQILGQGPKLLIQFQNNGVVDDSQLPKDRFSAERLKGVDSTLKIQPAKLEDSAVYLCASSPRRLLPYEQYFGPGTRLTVT.

J is TRBJ1-6 and V is TRBV18; D gene ambiguous. Trimming stripped 3 bases from V and 7 bases from J, with 19 bases between. Germline V gene data show CDR1 as KGHSH and CDR2 as LQKENI. CDR3 length equals 17 residues. The CDR3 loop reads CASSPRSDGDGNSPLHF. The CDR3 DNA reads TGTGCCAGCTCACCCCGATCGGACGGGGATGGCAATTCACCCCTCCACTTT.

This chain joins TRBV10-2 and TRBJ1-4; D not certain. The germline gives CDR1 WSHSY, CDR2 SAAADI. CDR3 length: 16 amino acids. V lost 3 bases and J lost 1, with 12 bases in between. CDR3 DNA: TGCGCCAGCAGTGACGTGTTCGCGCTAACTAATGAAAAACTGTTTTTT. This sequence encodes CASSDVFALTNEKLFF.

This clone was seen more than once but under ten times. This chain links TRBV5-4 with TRBJ2-2, with D possibly matching TRBD2 (5 bases). Germline V gives CDR1 SGHNT, CDR2 YYREEE (reference sequence). This CDR3 region has 16 residues. Trimming stripped 1 base from V and 1 base from J, with 11 bases between. This CDR3 reads CASSLFGGENTGELFF. Written as DNA, the CDR3 is TGTGCCAGCAGCTTGTTTGGAGGAGAGAACACCGGGGAGCTGTTTTTT.

The J gene is TRBJ1-4, the V gene TRBV7-9; 9 positions match TRBD1. Per germline, CDR1 SEHNR and CDR2 FQNEAQ (reference sequence). The CDR3 spans 15 residues. V gave up 5 bases and J gave up 7 bases; unmatched junction bases: 8. As DNA, the CDR3 is TGTGCCAGCAGCCCTCTGGGACAGGGCTTTGAAAAACTGTTTTTT. This gives the protein CASSPLGQGFEKLFF.

The chain is built from TRBV19 and TRBJ1-1; maybe TRBD1 (6 bases). The ends were cut back, 8 bases at V and 3 bases at J, with 13 bases in the middle. The CDR3 length is 13 residues. Germline CDR1 is LNHDA and CDR2 is SQIVND (reference sequence). The CDR3 region is CASQTGLYTEAFF. The CDR3 DNA follows: TGTGCCAGTCAGACAGGATTGTACACTGAAGCTTTCTTT.

The chain joins TRBV27 to TRBJ2-3; D perhaps matches TRBD2 (6 bases). The CDR3 runs 14 residues. Germline CDR1 is MNHEY and CDR2 is SMNVEV (reference sequence). The V gene lost 6 bases and the J gene lost 6 bases, with 16 bases spanning the gap. CDR3 nucleotides: TGTGCCAGCAGCGGTCGGGGGTGGAAGGATACGCAGTATTTT. Translating gives CASSGRGWKDTQYF.

The chain has TRBV30 and TRBJ1-1; maybe TRBD1 (5 bases). Trimming shortened V by 0 bases and J by 1 base, and 18 bases separated the two germline ends. CDR1 and CDR2 (germline): GTSNPN, SVGIG (reference sequence). The CDR3 is 17 residues long. CDR3 DNA: TGTGCCTGGAGTGTAAGAAGGTACGTGACAGCGAACACTGAAGCTTTCTTT. Translation gives CAWSVRRYVTANTEAFF.

V is TRBV6-1 and J is TRBJ2-1; D is ambiguous. Germline CDR1 is MNHNS and CDR2 is SASEGT. The V end lost 3 bases, the J end lost 4 bases, and 4 bases lay between the germline ends. The CDR3 totals 12 residues. The CDR3 DNA sequence: TGTGCCAGCAGTGAGCGTTACAATGAGCAGTTCTTC. This gives the protein CASSERYNEQFF.

The chain is built from TRBV27 and TRBJ2-7, with 10 bases matching TRBD2. Trimming cost V 3 bases and J 6 bases; bases outside gene matches: 2. The CDR3 runs 13 residues. From germline, CDR1 is MNHEY and CDR2 SMNVEV (reference sequence). The CDR3 here is CASSLSSGSEQYF. The CDR3 DNA reads as TGTGCCAGCAGTTTGTCTAGCGGGAGCGAGCAGTACTTC.

The chain uses TRBV7-2 and TRBJ2-7; D might be TRBD2 (5 bases). With 5 bases removed from V and 5 bases from J, the gap between germline ends came to 19 bases. Germline-derived CDR1 and CDR2 are SGHTA and FQGNSA. The CDR3 loop spans 15 amino acids. CDR3: CASSPVARRNHEQYF. The DNA for the CDR3 is TGTGCCAGCAGCCCGGTTGCCCGGAGGAACCACGAGCAGTACTTC.

This chain joins TRBV11-2 and TRBJ1-6; the D is unclear. The CDR3 loop spans 15 amino acids. Trimming left V 1 base short and J 0 bases short, with 4 bases between. Germline-derived CDR1 and CDR2 are SGHAT and FQNNGV. The DNA for the CDR3 is TGTGCCAGCAGCTTAGTGAGCTCCTATAATTCACCCCTCCACTTT. Protein: CASSLVSSYNSPLHF.

The chain joins TRBV30 to TRBJ1-1; TRBD1 is a possible D gene (6 bases). The CDR3 has 13 amino acids. Trimming removed 5 bases from V and 3 bases from J, with 13 bases in between. Germline V lookup: CDR1 GTSNPN, CDR2 SVGIG (reference sequence). The CDR3 DNA reads as TGTGCCTGGTCGGGGGGCAGTCACACTGAAGCTTTCTTT. Its protein product is CAWSGGSHTEAFF.

The rearrangement links TRBV7-9 to TRBJ2-2, with TRBD1 matching 8 bases. The CDR3 length is 16 residues. Per the germline V gene, CDR1 is SEHNR and CDR2 is FQNEAQ (reference sequence). V dropped 4 bases and J dropped 6; count of bases not matched to a gene: 10. CDR3 nucleotides: TGTGCCAGCAGCTCCAACCGGGACAGGCTTTCCGGGGAGCTGTTTTTT. Residues: CASSSNRDRLSGELFF. Full variable domain (outside the CDR3, taken from reference TRBV7-9 and TRBJ2-2): DTGVSQNPRHKITKRGQNVTFRCDPISEHNRLYWYRQTLGQGPEFLTYFQNEAQLEKSRLLSDRFSAERPKGSFSTLEIQRTEQGDSAMYLCASSSNRDRLSGELFFGEGSRLTVL.

This clone came up once. The V and J genes are TRBV4-2 and TRBJ2-1; perhaps TRBD1 as D (5 bases). The CDR3 has 14 residues. Trimming took 1 base from V and 10 from J, leaving 14 bases between them. Germline lookup yields CDR1 LGHNA and CDR2 YNFKEQ. CDR3 in DNA: TGTGCCAGCAGCCAAGGGGGCTTACTACCGGAGCAGTTCTTC. It yields the protein CASSQGGLLPEQFF.

The CDR3 loop is CASSSELTSFRLEQYF. In DNA, the CDR3 is TGTGCCAGCAGCTCCGAATTGACTAGTTTTAGACTCGAGCAGTACTTC. V usage is TRBV7-2 and J usage is TRBJ2-7, with a tentative D call TRBD2 (6 bases). Germline CDR1 SGHTA, CDR2 FQGNSA. The V end lost 4 bases, the J end lost 6 bases, and 22 bases lay between the germline ends. The CDR3 runs to 16 residues. Using reference TRBV7-2 and TRBJ2-7 for the parts outside the CDR3, the full variable domain is GAGVSQSPSNKVTEKGKDVELRCDPISGHTALYWYRQSLGQGLEFLIYFQGNSAPDKSGLPSDRFSAERTGGSVSTLTIQRTQQEDSAVYLCASSSELTSFRLEQYFGPGTRLTVT.

The V and J genes are TRBV10-1 and TRBJ1-2; TRBD1 agrees at 10 bases. Germline values: CDR1 WNHNN, CDR2 SYGVQD (reference sequence). This CDR3 contains 23 residues. The V and J ends lost 8 bases and 4 bases, in that order; junction bases with no gene match: 34. CDR3 protein: CASCNGRDKAVTLWGQGIYGYTF. The CDR3 DNA reads as TGCGCCAGCTGCAACGGACGGGATAAAGCTGTAACATTGTGGGGACAGGGGATCTATGGCTACACCTTC.

The CDR3 loop reads CASSVVAGDYEQYF. The CDR3 region has the DNA TGTGCCAGCAGCGTAGTTGCGGGAGACTACGAGCAGTACTTC. The chain recombines TRBV9 with TRBJ2-7, with TRBD2 matching 7 bases. The CDR3 totals 14 residues. The trim removed 0 bases at V and 3 bases at J, leaving 3 bases unmatched. Germline CDR1 SGDLS, CDR2 YYNGEE. The full variable domain, with the rest looked up from reference TRBV9 and TRBJ2-7, is DSGVTQTPKHLITATGQRVTLRCSPRSGDLSVYWYQQSLDQGLQFLIQYYNGEERAKGNILERFSAQQFPDLHSELNLSSLELGDSALYFCASSVVAGDYEQYFGPGTRLTVT.

V and J are TRBV4-3 and TRBJ1-4; 8 nucleotides align to TRBD1. The germline V gene has CDR1 LGHNA and CDR2 YSLEER. The CDR3 is made up of 16 amino acids. After removal of 2 bases from V and 3 bases from J, the junction contained 5 bases not matched to a gene. The DNA for the CDR3 is TGCGCCAGCAGCCAACTGGACAGGGCGGCTAATGAAAAACTGTTTTTT. Its translation: CASSQLDRAANEKLFF.

This clone occurred once. The chain carries TRBV5-1 and TRBJ2-5; 16 bases fit TRBD2. Germline assignment: CDR1 SGHRS and CDR2 YFSETQ. This CDR3 has 16 amino acids. V shed 5 bases, J shed 2 bases, and the junction held 3 bases outside the gene matches. The CDR3 nucleotides are TGCGCCAGCAGAGGGACTAGCGGGGGGGTTCAAGAGACCCAGTACTTC. It codes for CASRGTSGGVQETQYF.

This chain connects TRBV7-9 to TRBJ1-1; 7 bases align to TRBD1. Per germline, CDR1 SEHNR and CDR2 FQNEAQ (reference sequence). The CDR3 contains 14 residues. V was clipped by 4 bases and J by 2 bases; unmatched bases: 4. CDR3 sequence: CASSSGTANTEAFF. For the CDR3, the DNA is TGTGCCAGCAGCTCCGGGACAGCAAACACTGAAGCTTTCTTT.

The chain uses TRBV19 and TRBJ2-7; D gene uncertain. Germline V gives CDR1 LNHDA, CDR2 SQIVND (reference sequence). Trimming left V 2 bases short and J 6 bases short, with 11 bases between. The CDR3 is made up of 13 amino acids. Here the CDR3 DNA reads TGTGCCAGTAGTATATCGGTGTCGGGCGAGCAGTACTTC. Amino acid sequence: CASSISVSGEQYF.

This clone was observed a handful of times. The chain joins TRBV7-9 to TRBJ2-3, with 8 bases lining up with TRBD1. This CDR3 is built from 14 residues. The junction had 5 bases not matched to a gene; V was cut back by 4 bases and J by 5 bases. Germline V CDR1 and CDR2: SEHNR, FQNEAQ (reference sequence). CDR3 protein: CASSWTGMGDTQYF. CDR3 DNA: TGTGCCAGCAGCTGGACAGGGATGGGAGATACGCAGTATTTT.

The chain joins TRBV7-8 to TRBJ1-1; 8 bases are a match to TRBD1. The CDR3 spans 15 residues. The junction had 6 bases not matched to a gene; V was cut back by 0 bases and J by 6 bases. Germline CDR1 is SGHVS and CDR2 is FQNEAQ. The CDR3 loop is CASSLAAGGSSEAFF. Written as DNA, the CDR3 is TGTGCCAGCAGCTTAGCCGCAGGGGGCAGTTCTGAAGCTTTCTTT.

V is TRBV7-9 and J is TRBJ1-2; weak D call: TRBD1 (5 bases). Germline V CDR1 and CDR2: SEHNR, FQNEAQ (reference sequence). The CDR3 contains 18 residues. Trimming cost V 5 bases and J 4 bases, with 26 bases left between them. Here the CDR3 DNA reads TGTGCCAGCAGCCGGCCCCCTTATACGACAGCCCGGCCCTATGGCTACACCTTC. Translation: CASSRPPYTTARPYGYTF.

This chain links TRBV5-1 with TRBJ1-1; unclear D gene. This CDR3 contains 12 residues. Germline V gives CDR1 SGHRS, CDR2 YFSETQ. The ends were cut back, 6 bases at V and 4 bases at J, with 10 bases in the middle. CDR3 sequence: CASMGEGTEAFF. For the CDR3, the DNA is TGCGCCAGCATGGGTGAGGGCACTGAAGCTTTCTTT.

This clone turned up a few times. CDR3 in DNA: TGTGCCAGCAGTCTAAGTGGTAGCATTGATCAGCCCCAGCATTTT. Protein product: CASSLSGSIDQPQHF. The genes are TRBV28 and TRBJ1-5; D ambiguous. This CDR3 is 15 amino acids long. Trimming shortened V by 5 bases and J by 5 bases, and 16 bases separated the two germline ends. Germline values: CDR1 MDHEN, CDR2 SYDVKM.

The chain is built from TRBV27 and TRBJ1-2; TRBD1 matches at 10 bases. CDR1 MNHEY and CDR2 SMNVEV come from the germline V gene (reference sequence). The CDR3 consists of 14 residues. The ends lost 5 bases at V and 5 bases at J; junction bases unmatched: 5. CDR3 in DNA: TGTGCCAGCAGTCTTGACAGGGGGCATTATGGCTACACCTTC. It is translated as CASSLDRGHYGYTF.